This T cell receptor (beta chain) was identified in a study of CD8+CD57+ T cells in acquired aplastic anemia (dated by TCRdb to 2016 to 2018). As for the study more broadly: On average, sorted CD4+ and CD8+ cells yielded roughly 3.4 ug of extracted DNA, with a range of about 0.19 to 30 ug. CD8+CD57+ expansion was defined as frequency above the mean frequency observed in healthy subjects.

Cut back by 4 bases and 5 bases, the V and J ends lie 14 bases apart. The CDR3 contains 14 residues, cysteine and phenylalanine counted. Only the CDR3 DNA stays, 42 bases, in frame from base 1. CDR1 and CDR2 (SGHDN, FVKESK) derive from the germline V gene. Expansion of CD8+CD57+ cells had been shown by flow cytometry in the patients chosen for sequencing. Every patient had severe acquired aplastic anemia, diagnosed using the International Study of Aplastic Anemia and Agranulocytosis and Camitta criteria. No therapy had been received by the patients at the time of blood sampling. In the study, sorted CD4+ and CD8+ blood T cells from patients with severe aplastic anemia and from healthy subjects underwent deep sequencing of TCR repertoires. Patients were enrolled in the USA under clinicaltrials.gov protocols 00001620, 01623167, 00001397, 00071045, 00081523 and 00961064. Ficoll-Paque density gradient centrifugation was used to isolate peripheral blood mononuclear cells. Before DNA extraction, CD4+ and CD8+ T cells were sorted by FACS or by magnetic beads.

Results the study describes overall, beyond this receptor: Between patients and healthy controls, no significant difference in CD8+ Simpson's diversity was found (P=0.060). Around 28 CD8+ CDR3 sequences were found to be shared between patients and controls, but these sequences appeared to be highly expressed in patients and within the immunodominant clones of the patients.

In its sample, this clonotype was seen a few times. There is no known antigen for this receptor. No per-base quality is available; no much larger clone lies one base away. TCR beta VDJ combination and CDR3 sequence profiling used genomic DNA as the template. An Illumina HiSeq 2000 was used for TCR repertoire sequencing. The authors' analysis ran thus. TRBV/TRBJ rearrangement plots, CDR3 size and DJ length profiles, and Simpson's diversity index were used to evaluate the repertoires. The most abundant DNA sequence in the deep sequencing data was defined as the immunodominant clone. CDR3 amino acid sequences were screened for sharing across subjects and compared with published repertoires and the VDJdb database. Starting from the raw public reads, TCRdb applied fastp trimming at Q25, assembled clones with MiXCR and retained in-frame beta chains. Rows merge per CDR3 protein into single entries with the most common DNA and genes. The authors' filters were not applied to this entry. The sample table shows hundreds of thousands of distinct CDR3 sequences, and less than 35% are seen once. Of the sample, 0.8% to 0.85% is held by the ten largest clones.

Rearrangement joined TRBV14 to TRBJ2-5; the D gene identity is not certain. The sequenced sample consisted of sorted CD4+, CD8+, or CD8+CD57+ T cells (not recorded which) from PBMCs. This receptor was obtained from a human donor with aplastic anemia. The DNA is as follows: TGTGCCAGCAGCCTTTTGGGCTCTGAGGAGACCCAGTACTTC. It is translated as CASSLLGSEETQYF.